This TCR beta chain stems from a study of blood T cell repertoires in COVID-19. Some clones are missing from TCRdb's copy, which holds only in-frame ones; the method was immunoSEQ multiplex PCR. The table shows tens of thousands of clones, with 80% to 85% occurring only once. This CDR3 has 17 residues. The V and J ends lost 0 bases and 7 bases, in that order; junction bases with no gene match: 8. Germline CDR1 SGDLS, CDR2 YYNGEE. J is TRBJ2-1 and V is TRBV9; 12 bases align to TRBD1. The source is an older woman with acute or convalescent COVID-19. The sequencing sample was made of peripheral blood. CDR3 residues: CASSVGWGQGAGNEQFF. CDR3 nucleotides: TGTGCCAGCAGCGTAGGTTGGGGACAGGGGGCAGGGAATGAGCAGTTCTTC.